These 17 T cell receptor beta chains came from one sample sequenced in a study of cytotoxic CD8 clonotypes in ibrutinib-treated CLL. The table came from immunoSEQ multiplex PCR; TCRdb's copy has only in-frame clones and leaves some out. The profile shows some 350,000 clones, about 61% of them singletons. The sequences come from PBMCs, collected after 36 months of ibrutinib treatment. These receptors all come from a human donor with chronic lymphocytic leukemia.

The CDR3 bases are TGTGCCAGAAGCGTAAAAAGCTACAGGGGGCGATACACCGGGGAGCTGTTTTTT. Translating gives CARSVKSYRGRYTGELFF. V usage is TRBV5-3 and J usage is TRBJ2-2; 9 positions match TRBD1. TRBV5-3 counts as an open reading frame of uncertain function. The junction had 13 bases not matched to a gene; V was cut back by 4 bases and J by 3 bases. The CDR3 totals 18 residues.

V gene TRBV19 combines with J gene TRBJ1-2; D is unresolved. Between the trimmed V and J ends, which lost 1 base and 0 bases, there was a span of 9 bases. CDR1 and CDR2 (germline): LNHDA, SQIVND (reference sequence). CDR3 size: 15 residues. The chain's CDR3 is CASSIVAGANYGYTF. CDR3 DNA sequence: TGTGCCAGTAGTATAGTGGCAGGAGCTAACTATGGCTACACCTTC.

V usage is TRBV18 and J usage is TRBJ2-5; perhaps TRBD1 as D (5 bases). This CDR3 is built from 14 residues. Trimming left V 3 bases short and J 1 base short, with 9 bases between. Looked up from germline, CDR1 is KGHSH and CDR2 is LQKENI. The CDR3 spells CASSPRQTQETQYF. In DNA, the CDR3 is TGTGCCAGCTCACCTCGACAGACCCAAGAGACCCAGTACTTC.

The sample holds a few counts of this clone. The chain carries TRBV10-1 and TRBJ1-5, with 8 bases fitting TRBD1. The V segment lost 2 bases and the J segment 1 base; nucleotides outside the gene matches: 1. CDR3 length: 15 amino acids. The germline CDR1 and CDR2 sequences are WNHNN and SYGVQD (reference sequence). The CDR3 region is CASSEQGASNQPQHF. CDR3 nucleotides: TGCGCCAGCAGTGAGCAGGGGGCGAGCAATCAGCCCCAGCATTTT.

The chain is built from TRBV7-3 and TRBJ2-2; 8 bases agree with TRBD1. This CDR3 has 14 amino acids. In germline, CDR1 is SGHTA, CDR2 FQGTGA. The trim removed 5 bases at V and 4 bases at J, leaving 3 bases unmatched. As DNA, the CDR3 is TGTGCCAGCAGCCATGGGACAGGCACCGGGGAGCTGTTTTTT. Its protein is CASSHGTGTGELFF.

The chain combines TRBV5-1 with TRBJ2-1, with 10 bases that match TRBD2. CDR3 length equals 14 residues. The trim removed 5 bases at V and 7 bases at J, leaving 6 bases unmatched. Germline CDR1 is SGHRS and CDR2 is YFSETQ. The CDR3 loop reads CASRDSGRSNEQFF. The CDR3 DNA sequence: TGCGCCAGCAGAGATAGCGGGAGGTCTAATGAGCAGTTCTTC. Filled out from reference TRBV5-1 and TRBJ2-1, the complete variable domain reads KAGVTQTPRYLIKTRGQQVTLSCSPISGHRSVSWYQQTPGQGLQFLFEYFSETQRNKGNFPGRFSGRQFSNSRSEMNVSTLELGDSALYLCASRDSGRSNEQFFGPGTRLTVL.

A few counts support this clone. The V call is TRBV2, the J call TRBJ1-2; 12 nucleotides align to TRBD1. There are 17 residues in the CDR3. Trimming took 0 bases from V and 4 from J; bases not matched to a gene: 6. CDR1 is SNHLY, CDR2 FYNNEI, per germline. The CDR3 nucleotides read TGTGCCAGCAGTGAAGCGTGGGGACAGGGGGCCCCCTATGGCTACACCTTC. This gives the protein CASSEAWGQGAPYGYTF.

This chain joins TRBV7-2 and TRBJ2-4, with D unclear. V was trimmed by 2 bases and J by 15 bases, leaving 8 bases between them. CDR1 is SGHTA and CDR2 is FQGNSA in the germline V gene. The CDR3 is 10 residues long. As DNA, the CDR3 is TGTGCCAGCAGCTTAACAATACGGTACTTC. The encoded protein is CASSLTIRYF.

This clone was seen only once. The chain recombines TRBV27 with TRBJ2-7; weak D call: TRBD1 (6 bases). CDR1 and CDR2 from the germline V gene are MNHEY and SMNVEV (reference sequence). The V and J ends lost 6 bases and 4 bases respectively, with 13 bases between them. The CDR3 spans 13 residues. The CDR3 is CASRGTLSYEQYF. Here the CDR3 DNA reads TGTGCCAGCAGAGGGACACTTTCATACGAGCAGTACTTC.

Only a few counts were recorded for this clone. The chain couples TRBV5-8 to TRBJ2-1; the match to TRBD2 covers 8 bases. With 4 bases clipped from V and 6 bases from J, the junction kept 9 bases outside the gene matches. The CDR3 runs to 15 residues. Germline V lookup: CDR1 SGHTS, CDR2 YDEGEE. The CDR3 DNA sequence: TGTGCCAGCAGCCGCGGGGGACTAGAGCTCAATGAGCAGTTCTTC. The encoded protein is CASSRGGLELNEQFF.

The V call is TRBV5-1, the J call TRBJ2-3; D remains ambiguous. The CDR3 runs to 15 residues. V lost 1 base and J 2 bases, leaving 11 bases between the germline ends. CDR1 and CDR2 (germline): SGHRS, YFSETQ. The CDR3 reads CASSLTVPNTDTQYF. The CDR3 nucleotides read TGCGCCAGCAGCTTGACTGTCCCCAACACAGATACGCAGTATTTT.

The CDR3 spells CSVEDHGGGEQYF. In nucleotides, the CDR3 is TGCAGCGTTGAAGATCACGGGGGCGGGGAGCAGTACTTC. This rearrangement joins TRBV29-1 to TRBJ2-7; D may match TRBD1 or TRBD2 (6 bases each). Germline V lookup: CDR1 SQVTM, CDR2 ANQGSEA. The V end was cut by 0 bases, the J end by 7 bases, with 13 bases between. This CDR3 region has 13 residues.

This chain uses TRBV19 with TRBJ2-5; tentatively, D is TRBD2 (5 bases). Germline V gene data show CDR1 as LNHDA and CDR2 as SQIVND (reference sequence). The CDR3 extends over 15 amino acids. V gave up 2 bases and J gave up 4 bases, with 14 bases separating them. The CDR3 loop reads CASSIRSGVGETQYF. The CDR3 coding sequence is TGTGCCAGTAGTATAAGGTCCGGGGTCGGAGAGACCCAGTACTTC.

The CDR3, as DNA: TGCGCCAGCAGTCCCCGGGAGGGCTACAATGAGCAGTTCTTC. As protein: CASSPREGYNEQFF. This chain links TRBV4-1 with TRBJ2-1; TRBD2 agrees at 8 bases. From germline, CDR1 is MGHRA and CDR2 YSYEKL. The CDR3 totals 14 residues. V gave up 6 bases and J gave up 3 bases; unmatched junction bases: 4.

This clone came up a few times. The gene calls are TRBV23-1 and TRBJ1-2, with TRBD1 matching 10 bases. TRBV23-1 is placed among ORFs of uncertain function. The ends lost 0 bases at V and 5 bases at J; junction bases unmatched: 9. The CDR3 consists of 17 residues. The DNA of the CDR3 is TGCGCCAGCAGTCAATCTACTGGGACAGGGGATAGGTATGGCTACACCTTC. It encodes CASSQSTGTGDRYGYTF.

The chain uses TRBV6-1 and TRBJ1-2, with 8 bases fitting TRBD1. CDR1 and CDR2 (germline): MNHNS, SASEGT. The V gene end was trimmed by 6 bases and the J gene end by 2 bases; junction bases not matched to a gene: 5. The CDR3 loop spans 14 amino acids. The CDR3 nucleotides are TGTGCCAGCAGCCGACAGGGGCAGAACTATGGCTACACCTTC. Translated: CASSRQGQNYGYTF.

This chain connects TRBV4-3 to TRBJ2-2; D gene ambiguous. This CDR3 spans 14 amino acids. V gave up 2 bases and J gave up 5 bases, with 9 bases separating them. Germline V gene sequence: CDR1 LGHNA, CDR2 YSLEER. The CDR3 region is CASSQRPLTGELFF. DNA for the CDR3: TGCGCCAGCAGCCAACGACCGTTAACCGGGGAGCTGTTTTTT.